The 20 T cell receptor beta chains reported below all come from one sample, sequenced in a study of T cell repertoires in cytomegalovirus infection. The antigens for these receptors are not known. TCRdb recomputed calls from the reads with MiXCR, one row per CDR3 protein. The sample lists tens of thousands of distinct CDR3 sequences, approximately 20% occurring once. Sequenced sample: PBMCs, sequenced either directly or after in vitro stimulation (not recorded which). The source of these receptors is a human donor in good health (CMV status not recorded). Some clones in this sample may be carry-over from other donors' samples.

This clonotype came up many times. The V and J genes are TRBV7-6 and TRBJ2-5, with D perhaps TRBD2 (5 bases). The ends were cut back, 5 bases at V and 0 bases at J, with 13 bases in the middle. CDR1 SGHVS and CDR2 FNYEAQ come from the germline V gene. There are 15 residues in the CDR3. CDR3 bases: TGTGCCAGCAGCCCCGGTGGCGGGTACCAAGAGACCCAGTACTTC. Translation gives CASSPGGGYQETQYF.

This chain links TRBV4-3 with TRBJ2-3; D call uncertain. The CDR3 totals 13 residues. The V end was cut by 5 bases, the J end by 0 bases, with 6 bases between. The germline V gene has CDR1 LGHNA and CDR2 YSLEER. CDR3 bases: TGCGCCAGCAGCACTACTAGCACAGATACGCAGTATTTT. Translated, it gives CASSTTSTDTQYF.

The chain carries TRBV20-1 and TRBJ2-5; D is possibly TRBD1 (6 bases). This CDR3 region has 13 residues. V lost 6 bases to trimming and J lost 5 bases, with 16 bases between them. Germline lookup yields CDR1 DFQATT and CDR2 SNEGSKA (reference sequence). CDR3 bases: TGCAGTGCCATCACGCCAGGGGAGGAGACCCAGTACTTC. Translated, it gives CSAITPGEETQYF.

This clonotype was detected ten times or more. CDR3 coding DNA: TGTGCCAGCAGCTTAGGATTAGGGGATGAAAAGCAGTATTTT. Protein product: CASSLGLGDEKQYF. The chain couples TRBV7-2 to TRBJ2-3; the D gene is possibly TRBD1 (5 bases). This CDR3 is 14 amino acids long. Germline assignment: CDR1 SGHTA and CDR2 FQGNSA. V shed 1 base and J shed 11 bases, with 16 bases lying between them.

In its sample, this clonotype was seen many times. The gene calls are TRBV12-3 or TRBV12-4 and TRBJ2-7; D remains ambiguous. This CDR3 is built from 12 residues. The V gene lost 3 bases and the J gene lost 1 base, with 4 bases spanning the gap. The DNA for the CDR3 is TGTGCCAGCAGTTTTGGATCCTACGAGCAGTACTTC. Residues: CASSFGSYEQYF.

The chain is built from TRBV9 and TRBJ1-1; D not certain. Looked up from germline, CDR1 is SGDLS and CDR2 is YYNGEE. Deletions cut 4 bases from V and 1 base from J, with 17 bases between. This CDR3 comprises 16 residues. Written as DNA, the CDR3 is TGTGCCAGCAGCCCCCCCGGACCGACACCGAACACTGAAGCTTTCTTT. Its protein is CASSPPGPTPNTEAFF.

This clonotype came up many times. V gene TRBV7-9 combines with J gene TRBJ2-7; unclear D gene. Trimming removed 10 bases at V and 1 base at J, with 5 bases between. The CDR3 has 10 residues. The germline V gene has CDR1 SEHNR and CDR2 FQNEAQ (reference sequence). CDR3 loop: CAIESYEQYF. The CDR3 nucleotides read TGTGCCATCGAATCCTACGAGCAGTACTTC. The full variable domain, completed using reference TRBV7-9 and TRBJ2-7, is DTGVSQNPRHKITKRGQNVTFRCDPISEHNRLYWYRQTLGQGPEFLTYFQNEAQLEKSRLLSDRFSAERPKGSFSTLEIQRTEQGDSAMYLCAIESYEQYFGPGTRLTVT.

This clonotype was found many times. The chain uses TRBV20-1 and TRBJ1-4; perhaps TRBD1 as D (6 bases). The CDR3 is 12 amino acids. Germline lookup yields CDR1 DFQATT and CDR2 SNEGSKA (reference sequence). Trimming removed 4 bases at V and 5 bases at J, with 8 bases between. The CDR3 DNA reads TGCAGTGCTAATGGACAGAATGAAAAACTGTTTTTT. Protein product: CSANGQNEKLFF.

This clonotype was picked up many times. The chain employs TRBV6-2 or TRBV6-3 and TRBJ2-7, with 14 bases that match TRBD2. There are 13 residues in the CDR3. V lost 10 bases and J lost 4; bases outside the gene matches: 3. CDR1 is MNHEY, CDR2 SVGEGT, per germline. In nucleotides, the CDR3 is TGTGCCACCAGGACTAGCGGGAGGTACGAGCAGTACTTC. It yields the protein CATRTSGRYEQYF.

In this sample, this clonotype turned up a few times. The chain couples TRBV7-2 to TRBJ1-3; D perhaps matches TRBD1 (5 bases). CDR1 and CDR2 from the germline V gene are SGHTA and FQGNSA. There are 15 residues in the CDR3. V was cut by 1 base and J by 4 bases, with 11 bases left in between. Here the CDR3 reads CASSLGGQSGNTIYF. DNA for the CDR3: TGTGCCAGCAGCTTAGGTGGACAATCGGGAAACACCATATATTTT.

This clonotype was detected many times. The chain couples TRBV19 to TRBJ1-5; no firm D call. CDR1 LNHDA and CDR2 SQIVND come from the germline V gene (reference sequence). V lost 11 bases, J lost 5 bases, and 19 bases lay in between. The CDR3 loop spans 14 amino acids. CDR3 residues: CASSTPPLYQPQHF. The CDR3 DNA is TGTGCCTCCTCGACCCCTCCTCTGTATCAGCCCCAGCATTTT.

This clonotype was observed a few times. The J gene is TRBJ1-4, the V gene TRBV20-1; possibly TRBD1 for D (5 bases). CDR3 size: 14 residues. Per the germline V gene, CDR1 is DFQATT and CDR2 is SNEGSKA (reference sequence). V was clipped by 1 base and J by 12 bases, with 18 bases between them. CDR3 sequence: CSARARTGRGELFF. The CDR3 bases are TGCAGTGCTAGAGCCAGAACAGGCCGGGGGGAACTGTTTTTT.

This clonotype was seen a few times. The rearrangement links TRBV2 to TRBJ2-3; unclear D gene. This CDR3 has 15 amino acids. The V gene lost 1 base and the J gene lost 6 bases, with 14 bases spanning the gap. Germline V gives CDR1 SNHLY, CDR2 FYNNEI. The CDR3 DNA reads TGTGCCAGCAGTGAAGGCTTGGAGAGTCAGGATACGCAGTATTTT. Its translation is CASSEGLESQDTQYF.

The V and J genes are TRBV27 and TRBJ1-1; D call uncertain. The CDR3 length is 14 residues. Trimming stripped 5 bases from V and 2 bases from J, with 12 bases between. Germline CDR1 and CDR2: MNHEY and SMNVEV (reference sequence). CDR3 residues: CASSKRRANTEAFF. The CDR3 bases are TGTGCCAGCAGTAAAAGGAGGGCCAACACTGAAGCTTTCTTT.

The J gene is TRBJ2-2, the V gene TRBV3-1, with D maybe TRBD2 (7 bases). Trimming cost V 4 bases and J 7 bases, with 16 bases left between them. The germline V gene encodes CDR1 LGHDT and CDR2 YNNKEL (reference sequence). The length of the CDR3 is 15 residues. The CDR3 DNA reads TGTGCCAGCAGCCGGCGAGGGGGGGCTAGCGGGGAGCTGTTTTTT. It is translated as CASSRRGGASGELFF.

This clonotype came up a few times. The chain carries TRBV10-3 and TRBJ2-5, with 12 bases fitting TRBD2. Trimming at V came to 10 bases and at J to 1 base, leaving 7 bases not matched to a gene. The CDR3 is 15 amino acids. From germline, CDR1 is ENHRY and CDR2 SYGVKD. The CDR3 loop is CATLRLAGAQETQYF. DNA for the CDR3: TGTGCCACCCTGCGACTAGCGGGGGCCCAAGAGACCCAGTACTTC.

This clonotype was seen ten or more times. As DNA, the CDR3 is TGCAGCGTTGAAGCTCCGGGACAGAGCACCGGGGAGCTGTTTTTT. This sequence encodes CSVEAPGQSTGELFF. The genes are TRBV29-1 and TRBJ2-2; TRBD1 matches 7 bases. CDR1 SQVTM and CDR2 ANQGSEA come from the germline V gene. The CDR3 length is 15 residues. Trimming took 1 base from V and 4 from J; bases not matched to a gene: 6.

Only a few counts were recorded for this clonotype. This sequence joins TRBV5-6 and TRBJ2-1; the D gene is possibly TRBD1 (5 bases). The CDR3 length is 16 residues. V gave up 0 bases and J gave up 9 bases, with 19 bases separating them. Germline CDR1 reads SGHDT; CDR2 reads YYEEEE. CDR3 bases: TGTGCCAGCAGCTTGGAGTCTAAGGGGAATAGGGGTGAGCAGTTCTTC. Translation: CASSLESKGNRGEQFF.

The V call is TRBV7-2, the J call TRBJ1-2; D possibly corresponds to TRBD1 (5 bases). Trimming cost V 5 bases and J 4 bases, with 20 bases left between them. Per germline, CDR1 SGHTA and CDR2 FQGNSA. This CDR3 has 16 residues. CDR3 sequence (DNA): TGTGCCAGCAGCACCAACTCACCCGGGCAGGGCTATGGCTACACCTTC. It specifies CASSTNSPGQGYGYTF. Full variable domain (rest looked up from reference TRBV7-2 and TRBJ1-2): GAGVSQSPSNKVTEKGKDVELRCDPISGHTALYWYRQSLGQGLEFLIYFQGNSAPDKSGLPSDRFSAERTGGSVSTLTIQRTQQEDSAVYLCASSTNSPGQGYGYTFGSGTRLTVV.

This clonotype has just a few counts. The genes are TRBV7-9 and TRBJ1-4; TRBD1 matches 10 bases. V shed 5 bases, J shed 10 bases, and the junction held 7 bases outside the gene matches. Per the germline V gene, CDR1 is SEHNR and CDR2 is FQNEAQ (reference sequence). This CDR3 is built from 14 residues. CDR3 amino acids: CASSPGTGARKLFF. CDR3 in DNA: TGTGCCAGCAGCCCCGGGACAGGGGCCCGAAAACTGTTTTTT.